The entry below describes one T cell receptor beta chain. Authors' processing steps: Amplification from reference gene primers served as the basis for estimated nucleated cell counts. Method: immunoSEQ multiplex PCR; TCRdb's copy keeps in-frame clones and lacks some. D and trimming come from the DNA, and the V and J calls and clone size come from that table. The table records roughly 180,000 clones, roughly 81% of them present only once. During active infection, Seattle patients enrolled and were then monitored through disease. These data come from a study of blood T cell repertoires in COVID-19. About the study: The study drew acute and convalescent COVID-19 samples from the United States, Italy and Spain. Nucleic acid was either cDNA or gDNA, and it came from T cells, B-cell-depleted T cells, or PBMCs.

The CDR3 is made up of 14 amino acids. V lost 2 bases, J lost 5 bases, and 6 bases stayed unmatched. The germline CDR1 and CDR2 sequences are LGHDT and YNNKEL (reference sequence). Sample: peripheral blood. The receptor's source is a woman older than 75 with COVID-19, enrolled during active disease. The V gene is TRBV3-1 (or the pseudogene TRBV3-2), the J gene TRBJ2-7; 7 nucleotides align to TRBD1. This CDR3 reads CASSQRQGSHEQYF. CDR3 nucleotides: TGTGCCAGCAGCCAACGACAGGGTTCCCACGAGCAGTACTTC.